The following is a T cell receptor beta chain sequence with its context. The sample comes from a study of blood T cell repertoires in COVID-19. Participants were placed into cohorts based on the clinical history they reported. TCRdb's copy holds only in-frame clones and misses some; the assay was immunoSEQ multiplex PCR. The sample lists 200,000 to 250,000 clones; roughly 84% were seen once. Sequenced sample: PBMCs or T cells enriched from blood (not recorded which). The sequence was collected from a man younger than 45 in a cohort exposed to, infected with or recovered from COVID-19 (not recorded which).

The CDR3 here is CATQRDRVGTGELFF. DNA of the CDR3: TGTGCCACCCAACGCGACAGGGTTGGGACCGGGGAGCTGTTTTTT. This chain uses TRBV7-6 with TRBJ2-2; 7 bases align to TRBD1. CDR1 is SGHVS, CDR2 FNYEAQ, per germline. V was pared by 10 bases and J by 5 bases, with 13 bases of the junction left unmatched. The CDR3 is 15 amino acids.